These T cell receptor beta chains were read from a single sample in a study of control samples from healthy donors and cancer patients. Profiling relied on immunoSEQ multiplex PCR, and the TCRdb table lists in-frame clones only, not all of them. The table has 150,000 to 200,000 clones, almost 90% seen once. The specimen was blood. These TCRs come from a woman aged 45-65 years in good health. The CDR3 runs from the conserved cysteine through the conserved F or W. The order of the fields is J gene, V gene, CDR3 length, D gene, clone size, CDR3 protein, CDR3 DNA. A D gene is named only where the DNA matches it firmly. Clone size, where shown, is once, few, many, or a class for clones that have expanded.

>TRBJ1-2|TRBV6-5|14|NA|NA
CASSPLQDNYGYTF
TGTGCCAGCAGTCCACTACAGGACAACTATGGCTACACCTTC
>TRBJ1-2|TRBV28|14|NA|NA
CASTRGGQIYGYTF
TGTGCCAGCACCCGGGGTGGACAGATCTATGGCTACACCTTC
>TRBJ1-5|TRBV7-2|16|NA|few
CASSLVEAGRYQPQHF
TGTGCCAGCAGCTTAGTTGAAGCAGGCAGGTATCAGCCCCAGCATTTT
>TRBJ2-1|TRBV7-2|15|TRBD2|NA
CASSLDRGGHNEQFF
TGTGCCAGCAGCCTCGACCGGGGGGGCCACAATGAGCAGTTCTTC
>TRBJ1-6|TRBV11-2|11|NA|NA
CASSSSEPLHF
TGTGCCAGCAGCTCCTCCGAACCCCTCCACTTT
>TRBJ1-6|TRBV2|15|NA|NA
CASRVEGQNNSPLHF
TGTGCCAGCAGAGTGGAAGGACAGAATAATTCACCCCTCCACTTT
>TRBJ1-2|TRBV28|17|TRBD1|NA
CATMGWGQGARNYGYTF
TGTGCCACTATGGGATGGGGACAGGGGGCGAGGAACTATGGCTACACCTTC
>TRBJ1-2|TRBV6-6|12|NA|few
CASSQQASGYTF
TGTGCCAGCAGTCAACAGGCGTCTGGCTACACCTTC
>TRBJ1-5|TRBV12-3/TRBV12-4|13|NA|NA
CASRGGGGQPQHF
TGTGCCAGCAGAGGGGGAGGCGGGCAGCCCCAGCATTTT
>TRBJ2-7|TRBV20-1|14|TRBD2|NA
CSASPGTRVEEQYF
TGCAGTGCTAGTCCCGGGACTAGGGTAGAAGAGCAGTACTTC
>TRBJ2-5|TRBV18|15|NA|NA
CASSPSTGNQETQYF
TGTGCCAGCTCACCGTCTACAGGGAACCAAGAGACCCAGTACTTC
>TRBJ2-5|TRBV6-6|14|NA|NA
CASSYAGGLETQYF
TGTGCCAGCAGTTATGCTGGAGGATTAGAGACCCAGTACTTC
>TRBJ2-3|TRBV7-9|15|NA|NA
CASSPLVARDPAQYF
TGTGCCAGCAGCCCTCTTGTTGCCCGGGACCCAGCGCAGTATTTT
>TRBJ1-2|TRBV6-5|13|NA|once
CASSDRPRAGYTF
TGTGCCAGCAGCGACCGTCCAAGGGCTGGCTACACCTTC
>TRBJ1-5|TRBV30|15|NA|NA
CAWSSQGVPNQPQHF
TGTGCCTGGAGTTCCCAAGGGGTTCCGAATCAGCCCCAGCATTTT
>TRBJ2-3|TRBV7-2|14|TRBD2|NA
CASSFYAGGDTQYF
TGTGCCAGCAGCTTCTACGCGGGGGGCGATACGCAGTATTTT
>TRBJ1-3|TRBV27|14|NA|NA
CASSPGLSGNTIYF
TGTGCCAGCAGTCCGGGCCTCTCTGGAAACACCATATATTTT
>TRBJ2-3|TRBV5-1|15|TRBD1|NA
CASSETGDDTDTQYF
TGCGCCAGCAGCGAGACAGGGGATGACACAGATACGCAGTATTTT
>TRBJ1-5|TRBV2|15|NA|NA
CASRAQGYSNQPQHF
TGTGCCAGCAGGGCACAGGGTTATAGCAATCAGCCCCAGCATTTT
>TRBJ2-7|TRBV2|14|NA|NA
CASSEKGFSYEQYF
TGTGCCAGCAGTGAAAAAGGGTTCTCATACGAGCAGTACTTC
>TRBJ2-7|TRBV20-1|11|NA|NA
CSASTFVEQYF
TGCAGTGCTAGTACCTTCGTCGAGCAGTACTTC
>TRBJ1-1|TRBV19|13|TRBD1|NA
CASTVTGRTEAFF
TGTGCCAGTACCGTGACAGGGAGGACTGAAGCTTTCTTT
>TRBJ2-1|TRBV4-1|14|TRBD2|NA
CASSQEMASGEQFF
TGCGCCAGCAGCCAGGAGATGGCTAGCGGTGAGCAGTTCTTC
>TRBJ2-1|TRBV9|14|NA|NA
CASSLGLLHAEQFF
TGTGCCAGCAGCCTGGGACTCCTACACGCTGAGCAGTTCTTC
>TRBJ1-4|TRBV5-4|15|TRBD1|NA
CASSLTTGSNEKLFF
TGTGCCAGCAGCCTAACGACAGGGTCGAATGAAAAACTGTTTTTT
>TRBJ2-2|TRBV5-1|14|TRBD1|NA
CASSPRQGSGELFF
TGCGCCAGCAGCCCGCGACAGGGTAGCGGGGAGCTGTTTTTT
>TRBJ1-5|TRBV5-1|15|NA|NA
CASSPGWGGNQPQHF
TGCGCCAGCAGCCCCGGATGGGGTGGCAATCAGCCCCAGCATTTT
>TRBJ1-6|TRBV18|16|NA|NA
CASSPPYNSYNSPLHF
TGTGCCAGCTCACCACCATACAACTCCTATAATTCACCCCTCCACTTT
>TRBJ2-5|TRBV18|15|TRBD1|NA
CASSRHRGRGETQYF
TGTGCCAGCTCACGCCACAGGGGGAGAGGAGAGACCCAGTACTTC
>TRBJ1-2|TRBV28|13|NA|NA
CASSRTANYGYTF
TGTGCCAGCAGCAGGACAGCGAACTATGGCTACACCTTC
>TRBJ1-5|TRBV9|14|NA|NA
CASRRYRARQPQHF
TGTGCCAGCAGACGATACAGGGCTCGGCAGCCCCAGCATTTT
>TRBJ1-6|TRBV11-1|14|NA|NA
CASSLLRGNSPLHF
TGTGCCAGCAGCTTACTCCGGGGGAATTCACCCCTCCACTTT
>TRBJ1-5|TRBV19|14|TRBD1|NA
CASSATGENQPQHF
TGTGCCAGTAGTGCAACAGGGGAGAATCAGCCCCAGCATTTT
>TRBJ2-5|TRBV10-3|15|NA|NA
CAITTGTSPGETQYF
TGTGCCATCACTACCGGGACCTCCCCCGGGGAGACCCAGTACTTC
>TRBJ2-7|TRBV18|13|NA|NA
CASSDDTLVPQYF
TGTGCCAGCTCGGACGACACACTAGTCCCTCAGTACTTC
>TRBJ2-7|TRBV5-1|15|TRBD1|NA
CASSFWDRDAYEQYF
TGCGCCAGCAGCTTTTGGGACAGGGACGCCTACGAGCAGTACTTC
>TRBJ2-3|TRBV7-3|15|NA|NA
CASSLLGGSTDTQYF
TGTGCCAGCAGCTTACTCGGGGGAAGCACAGATACGCAGTATTTT
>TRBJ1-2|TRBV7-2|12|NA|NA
CASSLDGYGYTF
TGTGCCAGCAGCTTAGACGGCTATGGCTACACCTTC
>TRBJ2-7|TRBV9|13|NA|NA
CASSGDGAYEQYF
TGTGCCAGCAGCGGGGACGGAGCCTACGAGCAGTACTTC
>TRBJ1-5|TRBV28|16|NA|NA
CASILGGAGLSQPQHF
TGTGCCAGCATCTTAGGGGGGGCTGGATTATCTCAGCCCCAGCATTTT
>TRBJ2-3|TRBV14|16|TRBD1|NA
CASSQLRDSVTDTQYF
TGTGCCAGCAGCCAACTTCGGGACAGTGTCACAGATACGCAGTATTTT
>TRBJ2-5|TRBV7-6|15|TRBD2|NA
CASSGSSGGPGTQYF
TGTGCCAGCAGCGGAAGTAGCGGGGGGCCAGGGACCCAGTACTTC
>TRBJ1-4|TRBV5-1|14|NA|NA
CASSLISTNEKLFF
TGCGCCAGCAGCTTGATCTCAACTAATGAAAAACTGTTTTTT
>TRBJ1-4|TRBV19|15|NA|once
CASSDVLATNEKLFF
TGTGCCAGTAGTGACGTCCTAGCAACTAATGAAAAACTGTTTTTT
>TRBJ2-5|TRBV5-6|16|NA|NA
CASSSTGKGGSETQYF
TGTGCCAGCAGCTCTACAGGGAAGGGGGGGTCGGAGACCCAGTACTTC
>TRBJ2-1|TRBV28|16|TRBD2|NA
CASSSSSGRAGNEQFF
TGTGCCAGCAGTTCCTCTAGCGGGAGGGCAGGGAATGAGCAGTTCTTC
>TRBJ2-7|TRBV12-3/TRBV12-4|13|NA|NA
CASDASRGNEQYF
TGTGCCAGCGACGCCTCCAGGGGCAACGAGCAGTACTTC
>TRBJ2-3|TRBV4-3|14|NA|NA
CASSPRQGPDTQYF
TGCGCCAGCAGCCCGAGGCAGGGGCCAGATACGCAGTATTTT
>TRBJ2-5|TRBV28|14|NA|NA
CASNDGLSGSSQYF
TGTGCCAGCAACGATGGACTATCGGGGAGTAGCCAGTACTTC
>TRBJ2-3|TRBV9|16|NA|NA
CASSVVAAAFTDTQYF
TGTGCCAGCAGCGTAGTTGCGGCTGCTTTCACAGATACGCAGTATTTT
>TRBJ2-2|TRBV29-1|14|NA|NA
CSVAPGPRTGELFF
TGCAGCGTTGCCCCCGGACCCAGAACCGGGGAGCTGTTTTTT
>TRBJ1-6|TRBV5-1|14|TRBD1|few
CASSSGQGNSPLHF
TGCGCCAGCAGCTCGGGACAGGGTAATTCACCCCTCCACTTT
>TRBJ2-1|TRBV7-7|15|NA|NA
CASSTDQSSYNEQFF
TGTGCCAGCAGCACGGACCAGAGCTCCTACAATGAGCAGTTCTTC